This T cell receptor beta chain comes out of a study of cytomegalovirus exposure and HLA in healthy donors. Study findings and constraints: High specificity and sensitivity for cytomegalovirus status were reported for the classifier. CMV serostatus was the only recorded immune exposure for donors. As a later analysis showed, a missense DCLRE1C variant was linked to trimming of TCR beta V- and J-genes. Later analysis indicated greater clonal expansion among HLA-associated TCR beta chains than among equally common other chains.

The V gene's germline CDR1 is SNHLY and CDR2 FYNNEI. The CDR3 runs to 14 residues. V was cut by 8 bases and J by 6 bases, with 17 bases left in between. The PCR made use of 60 Vbeta and 13 Jbeta primers. Sequencing was performed with immunoSEQ multiplex PCR; in TCRdb, only in-frame clones are kept and a portion is missing. The sample records 100,000 to 150,000 clones, 83% being singletons. As to this clone: As yet, its antigen is unknown.

This chain joins TRBV2 and TRBJ2-1, with D possibly being TRBD1 (6 bases). Sequenced input: PBMCs. The receptor's source is a girl aged 2 to 10 in good health and CMV-seronegative. CDR3 DNA: TGTGCCAGCCCCACTTCTAAGGACAGCAATGAGCAGTTCTTC. This gives the protein CASPTSKDSNEQFF. The full variable domain, completed using reference TRBV2 and TRBJ2-1, is EPEVTQTPSHQVTQMGQEVILRCVPISNHLYFYWYRQILGQKVEFLVSFYNNEISEKSEIFDDQFSVERPDGSNFTLKIRSTKLEDSAMYFCASPTSKDSNEQFFGPGTRLTVL.